One and the same sample provided the 19 T cell receptor beta chains below, sequenced in a study of cytomegalovirus exposure and HLA in healthy donors. With 60 Vbeta and 13 Jbeta primers, the PCR was carried out. TCRdb's copy holds only in-frame clones and misses some; the assay was immunoSEQ multiplex PCR. The data show fewer than 200,000 clones, 70% to 80% seen once. Sequencing was done on a sample of PBMCs. The receptors originated from a woman aged 25 to 39 in good health and CMV-seropositive.

J is TRBJ1-2 and V is TRBV5-1; D not certain. Germline V gives CDR1 SGHRS, CDR2 YFSETQ. V was trimmed by 2 bases and J by 4 bases, leaving 9 bases between them. CDR3 length: 13 residues. DNA for the CDR3: TGCGCCAGCAGCTTCAGTGCAGTCTATGGCTACACCTTC. As protein: CASSFSAVYGYTF.

The CDR3, as DNA: TGCAGCGTTGGGGGGGGCGAGACCCAGTACTTC. This gives the protein CSVGGGETQYF. The rearrangement links TRBV29-1 to TRBJ2-5; D may be TRBD2 (7 bases). Germline values: CDR1 SQVTM, CDR2 ANQGSEA. The V gene lost 4 bases and the J gene lost 5 bases, with 8 bases spanning the gap. The CDR3 is 11 amino acids.

The chain carries TRBV19 and TRBJ1-5, with D possibly matching TRBD1 (5 bases). V was clipped by 5 bases and J by 7 bases, with 9 bases between them. CDR1 and CDR2 from the germline V gene are LNHDA and SQIVND (reference sequence). The CDR3 extends over 12 amino acids. The CDR3 sequence is CASSYRGQPQHF. The CDR3 DNA reads as TGTGCCAGTAGTTACCGGGGGCAGCCCCAGCATTTT.

The genes are TRBV30 and TRBJ1-1; possibly TRBD1 for D (5 bases). Trimming shortened V by 4 bases and J by 4 bases, and 10 bases separated the two germline ends. Germline V gene data show CDR1 as GTSNPN and CDR2 as SVGIG (reference sequence). This CDR3 contains 12 residues. CDR3 in DNA: TGTGCCTGGAAGGGGTCGGGCACTGAAGCTTTCTTT. Translated, it gives CAWKGSGTEAFF. The full variable domain, completed using reference TRBV30 and TRBJ1-1, is SQTIHQWPATLVQPVGSPLSLECTVEGTSNPNLYWYRQAAGRGLQLLFYSVGIGQISSEVPQNLSASRPQDRQFILSSKKLLLSDSGFYLCAWKGSGTEAFFGQGTRLTVV.

The CDR3 sequence: CASSLVPEYEKLFF. The CDR3 region has the DNA TGTGCCAGCAGTCTGGTCCCCGAGTATGAAAAACTGTTTTTT. The chain uses TRBV5-5 and TRBJ1-4; D not resolved. V was trimmed by 5 bases and J by 6 bases, leaving 14 bases between them. The CDR3 extends over 14 amino acids. CDR1 and CDR2 from the germline V gene are SGHKS and YYEKEE (reference sequence).

J is TRBJ2-7 and V is TRBV10-3, with D possibly TRBD1 on 6 matching bases. Between the trimmed V and J ends, which lost 5 bases and 2 bases, there was a span of 13 bases. The CDR3 covers 14 residues. CDR1 ENHRY and CDR2 SYGVKD come from the germline V gene. The CDR3 DNA sequence: TGTGCCATCAGTAGAGGGCACAGGGCCTACGAGCAGTACTTC. Protein product: CAISRGHRAYEQYF.

The chain carries TRBV7-3 and TRBJ2-1; D is possibly TRBD1 (6 bases). In germline, CDR1 is SGHTA, CDR2 FQGTGA. The length of the CDR3 is 15 residues. V lost 5 bases, J lost 2 bases, and 13 bases lay in between. CDR3 sequence reads: CASSLTGTPYNEQFF. DNA for the CDR3: TGTGCCAGCAGCCTTACAGGGACCCCCTACAATGAGCAGTTCTTC.

CDR3 DNA: TGCGCCAGCAGCTCTAGCGGCCTACGCCAGGAGACCCAGTACTTC. Amino acid sequence: CASSSSGLRQETQYF. V is TRBV5-1 and J is TRBJ2-5, with 7 bases that match TRBD2. The ends lost 3 bases at V and 5 bases at J; junction bases unmatched: 10. Germline V gives CDR1 SGHRS, CDR2 YFSETQ. The CDR3 runs to 15 residues.

This clone showed up just a few times. The chain uses TRBV7-9 and TRBJ2-1, with a tentative D call TRBD2 (6 bases). The CDR3 is made up of 15 amino acids. Germline V gene sequence: CDR1 SEHNR, CDR2 FQNEAQ (reference sequence). V lost 2 bases and J lost 5, with 13 bases in between. Written as DNA, the CDR3 is TGTGCCAGCAGCTTAACTCCGGGACTCGACAATGAGCAGTTCTTC. Its translation is CASSLTPGLDNEQFF.

The rearrangement uses TRBV19 and TRBJ1-1, with D perhaps TRBD1 (5 bases). CDR3 length: 15 residues. Germline CDR1 is LNHDA and CDR2 is SQIVND (reference sequence). Trimming left V 1 base short and J 4 bases short, with 13 bases between. CDR3 nucleotide sequence: TGTGCCAGTAGTATAGGGTCCCAGGGTACCACTGAAGCTTTCTTT. Translation gives CASSIGSQGTTEAFF. The variable domain in full, with the rest retrieved from reference TRBV19 and TRBJ1-1, is DGGITQSPKYLFRKEGQNVTLSCEQNLNHDAMYWYRQDPGQGLRLIYYSQIVNDFQKGDIAEGYSVSREKKESFPLTVTSAQKNPTAFYLCASSIGSQGTTEAFFGQGTRLTVV.

The chain carries TRBV5-6 and TRBJ1-2, with D uncertain. Per the germline V gene, CDR1 is SGHDT and CDR2 is YYEEEE. Deletions cut 2 bases from V and 6 bases from J, with 8 bases between. The CDR3 extends over 12 amino acids. CDR3 residues: CASSLQLDGYTF. Here the CDR3 DNA reads TGTGCCAGCAGCTTACAGCTCGATGGCTACACCTTC.

The CDR3 nucleotides are TGTGCCAGCAGGAATGAGGGACTAGGGTCTTACGAGCAGTACTTC. It codes for CASRNEGLGSYEQYF. This chain links TRBV6-1 with TRBJ2-7, with TRBD2 identical over 8 bases. The length of the CDR3 is 15 residues. Losses at the gene ends were 6 bases for V and 4 bases for J; bases not matched to a gene: 11. Germline assignment: CDR1 MNHNS and CDR2 SASEGT.

V usage is TRBV19 and J usage is TRBJ2-2; D possibly corresponds to TRBD1 (6 bases). Germline V lookup: CDR1 LNHDA, CDR2 SQIVND (reference sequence). The length of the CDR3 is 13 residues. V lost 6 bases to trimming and J lost 8 bases, with 13 bases between them. CDR3 in DNA: TGTGCCAGTAGACCACAGGGCGTTGGGGAGCTGTTTTTT. Protein: CASRPQGVGELFF. Full variable domain (remainder filled in from reference TRBV19 and TRBJ2-2): DGGITQSPKYLFRKEGQNVTLSCEQNLNHDAMYWYRQDPGQGLRLIYYSQIVNDFQKGDIAEGYSVSREKKESFPLTVTSAQKNPTAFYLCASRPQGVGELFFGEGSRLTVL.

The V gene is TRBV2, the J gene TRBJ2-3; D perhaps matches TRBD2 (6 bases). Trimming shortened V by 10 bases and J by 5 bases, and 10 bases separated the two germline ends. The CDR3 has 11 amino acids. Germline assignment: CDR1 SNHLY and CDR2 FYNNEI. This chain's CDR3 is CATRRVDTQYF. CDR3 DNA sequence: TGTGCCACCCGGAGGGTAGATACGCAGTATTTT.

This clone has only one observation. The V call is TRBV6-5, the J call TRBJ1-1, with D tentatively TRBD1 (6 bases). The germline V gene has CDR1 MNHEY and CDR2 SVGAGI. V was shortened by 10 bases and J by 10 bases, with 16 bases between the two germline ends. This CDR3 contains 11 residues. CDR3 coding DNA: TGTGCCACGTGGTGGGGGACATCAGCTTTCTTT. This sequence encodes CATWWGTSAFF.

The gene calls are TRBV28 and TRBJ2-4, with D perhaps matching TRBD2 (5 bases). V was cut by 4 bases and J by 9 bases, with 25 bases left in between. Germline loops: CDR1 MDHEN, CDR2 SYDVKM. This CDR3 comprises 17 residues. The CDR3 spells CASSSLNQRVTTGIQYF. The CDR3, as DNA: TGTGCCAGCAGTTCCCTCAACCAGAGGGTCACGACCGGCATTCAGTACTTC.

This clone was counted a single time. The chain links TRBV21-1 to TRBJ2-7; TRBD1, the table's D call, lacks a check against the DNA. TRBV21-1 is reported as a pseudogene. CDR3 size: 16 residues. The CDR3 nucleotides read TGTGCCAGCAGTTGGACCCACAGGGGCCTACTTTACGAGCAGTACTTC. Residues: CASSWTHRGLLYEQYF.

The V and J genes are TRBV27 and TRBJ2-3, with D possibly being TRBD2 (6 bases). V lost 3 bases to trimming and J lost 2 bases, with 12 bases between them. Germline CDR1 is MNHEY and CDR2 is SMNVEV (reference sequence). The CDR3 extends over 15 amino acids. Here the CDR3 reads CASSLIVADTDTQYF. DNA of the CDR3: TGTGCCAGCAGTTTGATCGTAGCGGACACAGATACGCAGTATTTT.

V usage is TRBV7-9 and J usage is TRBJ1-1; TRBD1 agrees at 7 bases. Germline V gives CDR1 SEHNR, CDR2 FQNEAQ (reference sequence). V gave up 6 bases and J gave up 5 bases; unmatched junction bases: 6. This CDR3 contains 13 residues. The CDR3, as DNA: TGTGCCAGCAGTTTCAGGGGGGAAACTGAAGCTTTCTTT. This codes for CASSFRGETEAFF.